This entry features one T cell receptor (beta chain) sequence. Germline V gene data show CDR1 as SGHRS and CDR2 as YFSETQ. CDR3 length: 12 residues. J gave up 5 bases and V 2 bases, and 1 base lay outside the gene matches. This entry belongs to a study of blood T cell repertoires in COVID-19. Looking at the study overall: Both acute and convalescent COVID-19 samples were obtained from the United States, Italy and Spain.

In the authors' workflow: Reference gene primer amplification gave nucleated cell count estimates. Generated by immunoSEQ multiplex PCR, the TCRdb table keeps only in-frame clones and is missing some. Clonal size and the V and J genes are those of that table, whereas D and trimming came from the DNA. The data hold under 450,000 clones, with 86% observed a single time. V and J are TRBV5-1 and TRBJ2-7; 7 nucleotides line up with TRBD2. Sequenced input: peripheral blood. This receptor was taken from a woman aged 55 to 70 with COVID-19, enrolled during active disease. For the CDR3, the DNA is TGCGCCAGCAGCTTCGGGGGGAACGAGCAGTACTTC. Protein product: CASSFGGNEQYF.